This T cell receptor (beta chain) is from a study of blood T cells in healthy people across ages (dated by TCRdb to between 2015 and 2017). About the study as a whole: In model experiments, template switching captured about one uniquely barcoded TCR beta cDNA molecule for every two T cells. To track age-related changes in TCR beta repertoire diversity, the study relied on deep sequencing normalized with unique cDNA molecular identifiers. For two donors (one aged 18 to 30 and one aged 80 or older), the study analyzed two additional independent replicas of 1 million unique cDNA reads from the same blood draw. To avoid experimental bias, donors of different ages were distributed randomly across sequencing lanes. Four age groups were formed from the donors: young (average roughly 15 years), middle-aged (more than 35), aged (over 55) and long-lived (approximately 80).

The donors were some 36 Caucasian individuals from Russia, aged roughly 6 to 100 years, who were systemically healthy. Each donor gave ten milliliters of peripheral blood, collected into EDTA-treated Vacutainer tubes. Ficoll-Paque density-gradient centrifugation was used to isolate PBMCs, with at least 6.5 million per sample. Trizol reagent was used to extract total RNA from the PBMCs, yielding at least 6 micrograms per sample. The percentages of naive CD45RAhigh/CD27high T cells were determined by flow cytometry on a PBMC aliquot from every donor. What the authors observed across the whole study: As age increased, observed TCR beta diversity per million T cells dropped in a roughly linear way, and a significant reduction was already evident by age 40. Because profiling used bulk unsorted PBMCs, naive and antigen-experienced compartments could not be compared conclusively. Compared with the aged group, the long-lived group had more naive CD4+ T cells, fewer expanded clones and increased TCR diversity, a pattern suggesting age selection. The CMV infection status of donors was not known, potentially confounding age-related changes in expanded clonotypes. Estimates of total diversity based on one million sequenced T cells were considered lower bounds and underestimates. There was a strong correlation between observed TCR beta diversity and the percentage of naive T cells measured by flow cytometry.

From its cysteine to its phenylalanine, the CDR3 spans 13 amino acids. CDR3 DNA only is kept here, 39 bases in frame from base 1. Via the germline V gene (reference sequence), CDR1 is GTSNPN and CDR2 SVGIG. Trimming removed 0 bases from V and 6 bases from J, leaving 12 bases between the germline ends. Library method: 5' RACE. The instrument was an Illumina HiSeq 2500. A second PCR of roughly 7 to 11 cycles was performed with a sample-barcoded 5' primer and a J-beta primer mix. A template-switch 5' adaptor carrying 12 random nucleotides introduced a unique molecular identifier onto each TCR beta cDNA molecule. At least 3 million CDR3-containing paired-end reads were obtained from each sample. All of the RNA was converted into first-strand cDNA using the Mint cDNA synthesis kit, with a TRBC-specific oligonucleotide serving as the primer. All cDNA was treated with uracil-DNA glycosylase and then went through a first 18-cycle PCR with the universal primers M1SS and BC2_uni_R. As for the authors' bioinformatics: For normalization, 1 million high-quality reads, each with a distinct molecular identifier, were randomly selected from each sample. Reads with shared molecular identifiers were discarded instead of being binned into consensus sequences. MiTCR, set to a Q25 quality threshold and the strictest error-elimination algorithm, was used for CDR3 identification, clonotype clustering and error correction. A nonparametric unseen species model with Euler transformation was used to estimate lower-bound total TCR beta diversity. The raw public data were reprocessed by TCRdb itself: fastp quality trimming at Q25, MiXCR clonotype calling, in-frame beta chains only. For every CDR3 protein sequence, its rows merge into one entry that carries the most common genes and DNA. These V and J calls rely on TCRdb rather than the paper's analysis. For this sample there are some 640,000 distinct CDR3 sequences; 49% appear just once. Roughly 34% of the sample is in the top ten clones.

As concerns this clonotype: Its target antigen remains unknown. Within one base of it there is no much larger clone, and no base qualities were kept.

The sample comprised blood. The chain is assembled from TRBV30 and TRBJ2-7, with no confident D gene call. This sequence was found in a woman aged 60 to 75 in good health. For the CDR3, the sequence is CAWSVLRVREQYF. In nucleotide form, the sequence is TGTGCCTGGAGTGTACTAAGGGTCCGCGAGCAGTACTTC.